What follows are 5 T cell receptor beta chains derived from one specimen sequenced in a study of tumor-infiltrating lymphocytes in oesophageal squamous cell carcinoma. TCRdb re-derived calls from the reads in MiXCR, one entry per CDR3 protein. The sample has some 10,000 distinct CDR3 sequences, nearly 60% seen once. The sample was blood. The receptors come from a female donor with esophageal squamous cell carcinoma.

The chain has TRBV7-6 and TRBJ2-3; D is ambiguous. The germline V gene has CDR1 SGHVS and CDR2 FNYEAQ. The V end was cut by 6 bases, the J end by 0 bases, with 10 bases between. There are 14 residues in the CDR3. CDR3 sequence reads: CASSRFASTDTQYF. CDR3 nucleotide sequence: TGTGCCAGCAGTCGTTTCGCTAGCACAGATACGCAGTATTTT.

Judged by abundance, this clonotype is large. The chain joins TRBV7-2 to TRBJ2-7; the D is unclear. From germline, CDR1 is SGHTA and CDR2 FQGNSA. The ends were cut back, 3 bases at V and 4 bases at J, with 1 base in the middle. The CDR3 has 10 residues. This chain's CDR3 is CASSFYEQYF. The CDR3 DNA reads as TGTGCCAGCAGCTTTTACGAGCAGTACTTC. Full variable domain (rest looked up from reference TRBV7-2 and TRBJ2-7): GAGVSQSPSNKVTEKGKDVELRCDPISGHTALYWYRQSLGQGLEFLIYFQGNSAPDKSGLPSDRFSAERTGGSVSTLTIQRTQQEDSAVYLCASSFYEQYFGPGTRLTVT.

The rearrangement uses TRBV28 and TRBJ2-4; TRBD1 or TRBD2 may be the D gene (5 bases each). The DNA matches TRBJ2-5 better at its end, which makes the J call doubtful. The CDR3 totals 15 residues. CDR1 MDHEN and CDR2 SYDVKM come from the germline V gene. The CDR3 here is CASSFLGTLQETQYF. In DNA, the CDR3 is TGTGCCAGCAGTTTTCTGGGGACCCTCCAAGAGACCCAGTACTTC.

The chain couples TRBV28 to TRBJ2-7, with 12 bases aligning to TRBD1. The end of the DNA fits TRBJ2-1 better, so the J call may be wrong. CDR3 size: 16 residues. Germline V gene data show CDR1 as MDHEN and CDR2 as SYDVKM. The CDR3 spells CASSLFVGQGANEQFF. The CDR3 DNA is TGTGCCAGCAGTTTATTTGTGGGACAGGGGGCGAATGAGCAGTTCTTC.

For this clonotype: A read error may produce the germline difference seen at one junction end. The chain uses TRBV28 and TRBJ1-6; D is uncertain. Germline V CDR1 and CDR2: MDHEN, SYDVKM. The CDR3 consists of 15 residues. CDR3 in amino acids: CASSPPSGGSYEQYF. The CDR3 region has the DNA TGTGCCAGCAGTCCCCCTTCGGGCGGCAGCTACGAGCAGTACTTT.